This T cell receptor beta chain is drawn from a study of blood T cell repertoires in COVID-19. The wider study: Spain, Italy and the United States supplied samples that represented acute and convalescent COVID-19. PBMCs, B-cell-depleted T cells, or T cells provided the cDNA or gDNA that made up the material.

The trim removed 6 bases at V and 3 bases at J, leaving 3 bases unmatched. Germline assignment: CDR1 MNHEY and CDR2 SVGAGI. CDR3 length equals 14 residues. In the study's own analysis: Cell counts per sample came from amplifying reference gene primers. Repertoires were generated with immunoSEQ multiplex PCR, while TCRdb's copy carries only in-frame clones and drops some. From that table come the V and J calls and clone size; the DNA was used to work out D and trimming. Here the sample spans 60,000 to 85,000 clones, roughly 70% being singletons. Sequenced input: peripheral blood. The clonotype comes from a human donor with acute or convalescent COVID-19. The donor label of this sample is uncertain. The chain links TRBV6-5 to TRBJ2-7; TRBD2 matches 12 bases. CDR3 in DNA: TGTGCCAGCAGCACGGGACTAGCGGGCTACGAGCAGTACTTC. Encoded protein: CASSTGLAGYEQYF.